This paragraph reports one TCR beta chain. No antigen is known for it. It has no much larger one-base neighbor in the sample; base qualities were not kept. For the CD8 naive samples, CD45RO-negative cells were positively selected for CCR7, yielding a CD45RA+CCR7+ population from which TemRA cells were excluded. The donors were healthy, HIV-negative adults who had no recently reported acute infections or vaccinations. Every donor was a Caucasian adult residing in Nashville, Tennessee, USA. After blood collection by leukapheresis, PBMCs were isolated using Ficoll-Histopaque density gradient centrifugation and then cryopreserved in the vapor phase of liquid nitrogen. Analytical flow cytometry was used to check the purity and quantity of each magnetically sorted T cell population. Genomic DNA was isolated from every sorted fraction and measured by UV absorbance on a Nanodrop 2000c. Using the deep immunoSEQ assay, multiplex PCR amplified TCR CDR3 regions from genomic DNA. Extracted genomic DNA from each cell subset was distributed evenly across all wells of several immunoSEQ 96-well plates, and each plate was treated as a replicate. For sorted subsets, about 200 ng genomic DNA, equal to some 30,000 T cell genomes, was loaded into each replicate PCR. Purified libraries were measured with a Qubit 3.0 fluorometer, size-checked on a Bioanalyzer 2100, and measured again with the KAPA Library Quantification kit. Every immunoSEQ 96-well plate was sequenced on a separate single-read 150-cycle Illumina NextSeq 550 flow cell. The published analysis was carried out like this. The immunoSEQ output contained only junctional sequences without quality scores, so filtering could not match that applied to full-length reads. To assign V/J genes and CDR3, sequences were annotated using PyIR, a Python wrapper for IgBLAST v1.9, with IMGT germline references. Reads were removed for weak V/J assignments (E-value above 1e-6), missing CDR3, stop codons, out-of-frame junctions, or ambiguous translated residues. A V3J clonotype was defined by an identical inferred V gene, J gene, and CDR3 amino acid sequence. The percentage overlap between two repertoires was calculated by dividing the number of shared unique clonotypes by the size of the smaller repertoire. Repertoire richness was assessed with RTK rarefaction, the Chao1 estimator, and Recon v2.1 estimates of unobserved clonotypes. Generation probabilities were computed with OLGA for all TCRbeta clonotypes obtained by the gDNA method from several donors. The clones in this table, taken by TCRdb from immuneACCESS, are in-frame only. Not every clone is retained; where verified, under half of the shortfall comes from an unresolved V gene, and the cause of the rest is unknown. The V and J calls and clone size were taken over from that table, and D and trimming were inferred from the DNA. Within this sample are roughly 2.1 million clones, with 93% of them counted one time only. Of the sample, around 1.7% falls within the top ten clones.

The data were taken from a study of shared clonotypes between healthy human individuals (dated by TCRdb to the early 2020s). About the full investigation: The cohort comprised two women and a few men aged 18 to 49 years. For each donor, three plates each were used for CD4 naive and CD4 memory, two plates were used for CD8 naive, and one plate was used for CD8 memory. The study deeply sequenced blood TCR repertoires of about 5 healthy adults to estimate repertoire size and the extent of clonotype sharing between individuals. Leukapheresis yielded between about 0.8 and 8.9 billion PBMCs per donor. To increase sequencing depth and limit assay-specific biases, different laboratories used diverse techniques to prepare libraries and sequence TCR repertoires.

Broad study findings and their caveats: Across four donors, about 5.2% of naive CD4, approximately 3.6% of naive CD8, roughly 2.3% of memory CD4, and about 0.4% of memory CD8 clonotypes were shared. Rarefaction of sorted-subset datasets indicated incomplete sequencing despite the large sequencing depth. Pairwise subsampling indicated that sequencing depth was expected to affect the degree of clonotype sharing among donors. Sampling was restricted to blood, and TCR repertoires in tissue are likely to differ from TCR repertoires in blood. Larger estimated clonotype richness was generally found for naive subsets than for memory subsets. The genetic and exposure-history diversity represented was limited by the small number of donors. Compared with non-shared clonotypes, the clonotypes found in all four sorted-subset donors had higher generation probabilities.

Reading the germline V gene gives CDR1 MGHRA and CDR2 YSYEKL. Including cysteine and phenylalanine, the CDR3 has 15 amino acids. The CDR3 DNA has 45 bases and is translated from base 1. The junction shows trimming of 0 bases on V and 3 bases on J, plus 12 bases between the germline ends. The TCR was taken from a young man in good health. Some clones in this sample may be carry-over from other donors' samples. The rearrangement combines TRBV4-1 with TRBJ2-7, with no reliable assignment of the D segment. The sample consisted of naive CD8+ T cells from PBMCs. The cell subset or site label of this sample denotes: CD45RA+CCR7+. The bases are TGCGCCAGCAGCCAAGACACTTCACACAACTACGAGCAGTACTTC. This is translated as CASSQDTSHNYEQYF.